This T cell receptor beta chain was documented in a study of shared clonotypes between healthy human individuals (dated by TCRdb to about 2020). Study-wide context: A couple of women and three men aged 18 to 49 years were included in the cohort. Leukapheresis yielded between about 0.94 and 8.9 billion PBMCs per donor. For each donor, three plates each were used for CD4 naive and CD4 memory, two plates were used for CD8 naive, and one plate was used for CD8 memory. To estimate repertoire size and how much clonotypes are shared between individuals, the study performed deep sequencing of blood TCR repertoires from a few healthy adults. Libraries were prepared and TCR repertoires were sequenced by different laboratories using diverse techniques, in order to increase sequencing depth and limit assay-specific biases. Points the paper makes about the study in general: Incomplete sequencing was indicated by rarefaction of sorted-subset datasets, despite the large sequencing depth. Sampling was limited to blood, and TCR repertoires in tissue likely differ from TCR repertoires in blood. Compared with non-shared clonotypes, clonotypes shared by all four sorted-subset donors had higher generation probabilities. The genetic and exposure-history diversity represented was limited by the small number of donors. Based on pairwise subsampling, the degree of clonotype sharing among donors was expected to be affected by sequencing depth. About 4.5% of naive CD4, 3.5% of naive CD8, 2.3% of memory CD4, and around 0.42% of memory CD8 clonotypes were shared across several donors. Estimated clonotype richness was generally larger for naive than for memory subsets.

Using the deep immunoSEQ assay, multiplex PCR amplified TCR CDR3 regions from genomic DNA. Extracted genomic DNA from each cell subset was spread evenly across all wells of several immunoSEQ 96-well plates, with each plate serving as a replicate. For sorted subsets, each replicate PCR was loaded with approximately 190 ng genomic DNA, equivalent to about 30,000 T cell genomes. Purified libraries were measured with a Qubit 3.0 fluorometer, size-checked on a Bioanalyzer 2100, and measured again with the KAPA Library Quantification kit. Every immunoSEQ 96-well plate was sequenced on a separate single-read 150-cycle Illumina NextSeq 550 flow cell. Processing in the source paper ran as follows. Because the immunoSEQ output included only junctional sequences and no quality scores, the filtering could not be the same as the filtering used for full-length reads. Sequences were annotated with PyIR, a Python wrapper for IgBLAST v1.9, using IMGT germline references to assign V/J genes and CDR3. Reads with weak V/J assignments (E-value above 1e-6), missing CDR3, stop codons, out-of-frame junctions, or ambiguous translated residues were removed. V3J clonotypes were defined by identical inferred V gene, J gene, and CDR3 amino acid sequence. To compute the percentage overlap between repertoires, the number of shared unique clonotypes was divided by the size of the smaller repertoire. Richness of each repertoire was evaluated using RTK rarefaction, the Chao1 estimator, and Recon v2.1 estimates of unobserved clonotypes. For all TCRbeta clonotypes obtained by the gDNA method from several donors, generation probabilities were computed with OLGA. TCRdb's version of the immuneACCESS table is confined to in-frame rearrangements and falls short of the full clone set. An unresolved V gene accounts for under half of the shortfall where checked; the remainder is of unknown origin. D and trimming come from the DNA, and the V and J calls and clone size come from that table. The sample includes approximately 2.1 million clones, with more than 85% observed a single time. Clones ranked in the top ten supply under 0.45% of the sample.

From the germline V gene (reference sequence), CDR1 is SGHNT and CDR2 is YYREEE. Relative to germline, V is missing 6 bases and J is missing 4 bases, with 15 bases of the junction outside any gene match. The CDR3 goes from the cysteine to the phenylalanine over 17 residues. The kept DNA is CDR3 alone, 51 bases in frame from the first base. In the case of this clone: The clone's antigen remains unknown. Base qualities are not provided; no much larger clone lies one nucleotide away.

Donors were healthy HIV-negative adults with no recently reported acute infections or vaccinations. Only Caucasian adults living in Nashville, Tennessee, USA were represented among the donors. Magnetic negative selection was used to enrich CD4+ T cells, after which naive cells were positively selected on CD45RA and the negative fraction became the memory subset. Blood was collected by leukapheresis, and PBMCs were isolated by Ficoll-Histopaque density gradient centrifugation and then cryopreserved in liquid nitrogen vapor phase. Analytical flow cytometry was used to check the purity and quantity of each magnetically sorted T cell population. From each sorted fraction, genomic DNA was isolated and quantified by UV absorbance on a Nanodrop 2000c.

The chain couples TRBV5-4 to TRBJ2-2, with TRBD2 matching 7 junction bases. The specimen sequenced was naive CD4+ T cells from PBMCs. Per the publication, the cell subset or site label means: CD45RA+ positively selected. The clonotype comes from a man younger than 30 in good health. Some clones in this sample may be carry-over from other donors' samples. The CDR3 reads CASTPTRGAGVTGELFF. The DNA sequence is TGTGCCAGCACCCCAACGAGGGGTGCGGGAGTCACCGGGGAGCTGTTTTTT.